This TCR beta chain is drawn from a study of identical twins. General study results and limits: Twins showed weaker excess sharing in their beta out-of-frame sequences. Zero-insertion analyses might be partly confounded by invariant T cells like MAIT and iNKT.

Addition of a universal primer site occurred through template switching, and cDNA carried unique molecular identifiers. One entry per CDR3 protein, called by TCRdb with MiXCR from the 5' RACE reads. The profile covers around 250,000 distinct CDR3 sequences, with about 13% appearing a single time and under 4.5% taken by the ten largest. Germline V gene data show CDR1 as MNHEY and CDR2 as SMNVEV (reference sequence). The CDR3 runs to 14 residues. The V end lost 2 bases, the J end lost 3 bases, and 11 bases lay between the germline ends. As regards this clonotype: Its antigen remains unidentified.

The sample also formed part of further work on yellow fever vaccine responses in identical twins. That work contributes: Twins' vaccine T cell responses reportedly seemed partly convergent and partly personalized.

V usage is TRBV27 and J usage is TRBJ2-7; perhaps D is TRBD1 or TRBD2 (5 bases each). Material for sequencing was memory (CD45RO+) T cells sorted from blood. The clonotype was recovered from a woman under 30 in good health. Here the CDR3 DNA reads TGTGCCAGCAGTTTAGAGGGGTTGCGCTACGAGCAGTACTTC. It is translated as CASSLEGLRYEQYF.